This TCR beta chain stems from a study of cytomegalovirus exposure and HLA in healthy donors. Study-level findings and limits: Versus the approximately 670-donor mean, an Asian-associated ancestry cluster reportedly showed fewer N-insertions in a later analysis.

Germline V gene data show CDR1 as LNHDA and CDR2 as SQIVND (reference sequence). This CDR3 spans 13 amino acids. With 5 bases clipped from V and 6 bases from J, the junction kept 6 bases outside the gene matches. Researchers ran the PCR with 60 Vbeta and 13 Jbeta primers. Generated by immunoSEQ multiplex PCR, the TCRdb table keeps only in-frame clones and is missing some. The sample lists around 160,000 clones; more than 65% were seen once. As regards this clone: Its antigen is unidentified.

The clonotype originates from a woman in her thirties or forties in good health and CMV-seropositive. The chain couples TRBV19 to TRBJ1-2, with 7 bases that match TRBD1. The specimen sequenced was PBMCs. This chain's CDR3 is CASSPDTGDGYTF. CDR3 sequence (DNA): TGTGCCAGTAGTCCCGATACAGGGGATGGCTACACCTTC.